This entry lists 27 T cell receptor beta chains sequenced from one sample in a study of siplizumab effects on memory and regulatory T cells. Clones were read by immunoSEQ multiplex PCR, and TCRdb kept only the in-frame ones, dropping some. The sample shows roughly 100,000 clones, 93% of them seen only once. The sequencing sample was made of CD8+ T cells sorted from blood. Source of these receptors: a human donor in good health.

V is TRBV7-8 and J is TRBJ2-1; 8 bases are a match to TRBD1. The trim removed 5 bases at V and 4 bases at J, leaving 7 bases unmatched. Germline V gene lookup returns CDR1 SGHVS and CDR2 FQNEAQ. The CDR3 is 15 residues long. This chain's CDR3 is CASSPRDRIYNEQFF. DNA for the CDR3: TGTGCCAGCAGCCCGCGGGACAGGATATACAATGAGCAGTTCTTC.

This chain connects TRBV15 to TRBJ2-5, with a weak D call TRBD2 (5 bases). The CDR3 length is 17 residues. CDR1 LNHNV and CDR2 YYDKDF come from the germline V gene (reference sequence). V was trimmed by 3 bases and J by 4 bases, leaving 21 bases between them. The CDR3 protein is CATSSSSGSLFTETQYF. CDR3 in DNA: TGTGCCACCAGCAGTAGTAGTGGGAGCTTGTTCACAGAGACCCAGTACTTC.

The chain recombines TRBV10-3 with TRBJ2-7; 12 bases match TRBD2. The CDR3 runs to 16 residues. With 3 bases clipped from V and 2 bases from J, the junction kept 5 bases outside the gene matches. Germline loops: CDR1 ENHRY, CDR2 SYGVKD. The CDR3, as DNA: TGTGCCATCAGTGAATCCCTAGCGGGAGGGCCCTACGAGCAGTACTTC. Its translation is CAISESLAGGPYEQYF.

The CDR3 reads CATAPGLYNEQYF. CDR3 bases: TGTGCCACCGCCCCCGGGCTTTACAACGAGCAGTACTTC. The chain uses TRBV27 and TRBJ2-7; D gene uncertain. V was cut by 10 bases and J by 5 bases, with 18 bases left in between. This CDR3 is 13 amino acids long. Germline assignment: CDR1 MNHEY and CDR2 SMNVEV (reference sequence).

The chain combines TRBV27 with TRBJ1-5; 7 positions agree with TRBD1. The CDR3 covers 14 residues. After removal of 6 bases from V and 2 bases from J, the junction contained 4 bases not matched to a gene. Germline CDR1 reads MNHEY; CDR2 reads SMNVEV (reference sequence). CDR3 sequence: CASSYTGGNQPQHF. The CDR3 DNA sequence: TGTGCCAGCAGCTACACAGGGGGCAATCAGCCCCAGCATTTT.

Here the CDR3 reads CASSQAVSTNTEAFF. CDR3 nucleotides: TGCGCCAGCAGCCAAGCGGTTAGTACCAACACTGAAGCTTTCTTT. The V and J genes are TRBV4-1 and TRBJ1-1; D uncertain. CDR1 is MGHRA and CDR2 is YSYEKL in the germline V gene. V shed 1 base and J shed 2 bases, with 11 bases lying between them. The CDR3 runs 15 residues.

CDR3 bases: TGTGCCAGCAGTGAAACGAGTATCGGTTATGGCTACACCTTC. It translates to CASSETSIGYGYTF. V and J are TRBV6-1 and TRBJ1-2; D call uncertain. CDR3 size: 14 residues. Trimming removed 2 bases at V and 5 bases at J, with 12 bases between. CDR1 and CDR2 (germline): MNHNS, SASEGT.

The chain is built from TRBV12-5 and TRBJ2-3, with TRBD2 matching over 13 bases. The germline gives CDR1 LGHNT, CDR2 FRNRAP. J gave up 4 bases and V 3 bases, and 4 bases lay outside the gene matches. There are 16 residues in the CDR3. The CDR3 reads CASGLRTSGSSDTQYF. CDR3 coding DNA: TGTGCTAGTGGTTTAAGGACTAGCGGGAGTTCAGATACGCAGTATTTT.

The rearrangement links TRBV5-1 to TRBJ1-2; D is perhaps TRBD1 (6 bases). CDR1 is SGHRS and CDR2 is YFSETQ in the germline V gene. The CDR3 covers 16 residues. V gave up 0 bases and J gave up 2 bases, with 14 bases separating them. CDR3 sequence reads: CASSLEPGHINYGYTF. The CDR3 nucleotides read TGCGCCAGCAGCTTGGAGCCGGGACACATCAACTATGGCTACACCTTC.

The chain's CDR3 is CASSPYRPTNYGYTF. In DNA, the CDR3 is TGTGCCAGCAGTCCCTACCGACCGACGAACTATGGCTACACCTTC. This sequence joins TRBV6-1 and TRBJ1-2; D unresolved. The V gene lost 5 bases and the J gene lost 2 bases, with 15 bases spanning the gap. The CDR3 is 15 amino acids. The germline gives CDR1 MNHNS, CDR2 SASEGT.

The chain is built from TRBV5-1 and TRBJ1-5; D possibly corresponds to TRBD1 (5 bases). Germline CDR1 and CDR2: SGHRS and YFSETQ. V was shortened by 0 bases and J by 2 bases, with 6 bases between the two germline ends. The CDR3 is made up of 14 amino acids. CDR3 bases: TGCGCCAGCAGCTTGGGGGGCCGCAATCAGCCCCAGCATTTT. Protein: CASSLGGRNQPQHF.

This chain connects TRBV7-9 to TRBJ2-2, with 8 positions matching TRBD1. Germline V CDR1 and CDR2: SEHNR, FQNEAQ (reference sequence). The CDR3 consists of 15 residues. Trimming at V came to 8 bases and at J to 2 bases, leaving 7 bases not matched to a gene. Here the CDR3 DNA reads TGTGCCAGCCGGCCCGGGACAGGAAACACCGGGGAGCTGTTTTTT. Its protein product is CASRPGTGNTGELFF. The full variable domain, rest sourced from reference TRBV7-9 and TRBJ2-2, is DTGVSQNPRHKITKRGQNVTFRCDPISEHNRLYWYRQTLGQGPEFLTYFQNEAQLEKSRLLSDRFSAERPKGSFSTLEIQRTEQGDSAMYLCASRPGTGNTGELFFGEGSRLTVL.

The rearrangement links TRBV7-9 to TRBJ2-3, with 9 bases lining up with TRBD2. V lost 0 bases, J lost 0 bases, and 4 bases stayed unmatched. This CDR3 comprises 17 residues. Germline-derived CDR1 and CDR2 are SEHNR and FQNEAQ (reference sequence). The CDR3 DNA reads TGTGCCAGCAGCTTAGCTAGCGGGGGTACTAGCACAGATACGCAGTATTTT. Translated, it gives CASSLASGGTSTDTQYF.

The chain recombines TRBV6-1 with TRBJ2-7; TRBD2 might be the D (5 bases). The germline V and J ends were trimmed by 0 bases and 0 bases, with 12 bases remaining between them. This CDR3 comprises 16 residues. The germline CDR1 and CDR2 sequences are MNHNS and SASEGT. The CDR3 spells CASSEAPGGYSYEQYF. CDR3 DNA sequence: TGTGCCAGCAGTGAAGCGCCCGGAGGATACTCCTACGAGCAGTACTTC.

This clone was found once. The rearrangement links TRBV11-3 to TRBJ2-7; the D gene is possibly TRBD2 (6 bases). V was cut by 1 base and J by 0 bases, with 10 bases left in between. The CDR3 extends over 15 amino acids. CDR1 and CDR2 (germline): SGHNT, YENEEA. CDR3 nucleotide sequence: TGTGCCAGCAGCTTAGGCGGGACCAGCTCCTACGAGCAGTACTTC. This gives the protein CASSLGGTSSYEQYF.

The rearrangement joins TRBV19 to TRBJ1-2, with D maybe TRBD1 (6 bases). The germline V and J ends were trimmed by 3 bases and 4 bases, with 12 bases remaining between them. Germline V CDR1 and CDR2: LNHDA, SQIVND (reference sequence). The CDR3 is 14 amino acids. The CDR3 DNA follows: TGTGCCAGTAGTATGTGGGGGGCAAGCTATGGCTACACCTTC. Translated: CASSMWGASYGYTF.

CDR3 coding DNA: TGTGCCTGGAGCCCGGGGACAGGGGCCTACGAGCAGTACTTC. Residues: CAWSPGTGAYEQYF. The chain couples TRBV30 to TRBJ2-7; 10 bases fit TRBD1. The germline V gene has CDR1 GTSNPN and CDR2 SVGIG (reference sequence). The CDR3 length is 14 residues. Germline trimming cut 3 bases from V and 2 bases from J; bases unmatched to any gene: 4. Full variable domain (outside the CDR3, taken from reference TRBV30 and TRBJ2-7): SQTIHQWPATLVQPVGSPLSLECTVEGTSNPNLYWYRQAAGRGLQLLFYSVGIGQISSEVPQNLSASRPQDRQFILSSKKLLLSDSGFYLCAWSPGTGAYEQYFGPGTRLTVT.

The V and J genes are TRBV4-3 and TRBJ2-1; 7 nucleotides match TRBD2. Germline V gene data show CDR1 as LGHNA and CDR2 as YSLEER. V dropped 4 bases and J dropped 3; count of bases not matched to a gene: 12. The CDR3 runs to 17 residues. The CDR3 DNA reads TGCGCCAGCAGCCGCAAAGTCCGGGAGGACGGCTACAATGAGCAGTTCTTC. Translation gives CASSRKVREDGYNEQFF.

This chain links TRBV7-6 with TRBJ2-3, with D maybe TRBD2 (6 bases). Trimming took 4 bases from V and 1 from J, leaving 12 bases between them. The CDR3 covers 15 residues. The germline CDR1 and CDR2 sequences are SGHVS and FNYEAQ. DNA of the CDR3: TGTGCCAGCAGCTCGACCGGGACTGGCACAGATACGCAGTATTTT. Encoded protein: CASSSTGTGTDTQYF.

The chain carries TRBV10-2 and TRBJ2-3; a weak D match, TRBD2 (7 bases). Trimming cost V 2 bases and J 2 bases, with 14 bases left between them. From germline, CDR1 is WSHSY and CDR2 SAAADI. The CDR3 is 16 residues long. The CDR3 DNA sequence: TGCGCCAGCAGTGAGAGGGGCGGGGGCCACACAGATACGCAGTATTTT. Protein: CASSERGGGHTDTQYF.

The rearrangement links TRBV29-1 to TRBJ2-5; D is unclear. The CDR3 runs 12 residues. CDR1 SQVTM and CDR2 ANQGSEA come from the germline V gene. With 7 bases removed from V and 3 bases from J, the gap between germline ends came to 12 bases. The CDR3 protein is CSAWTSKETQYF. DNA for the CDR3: TGCAGCGCCTGGACGTCAAAAGAGACCCAGTACTTC.

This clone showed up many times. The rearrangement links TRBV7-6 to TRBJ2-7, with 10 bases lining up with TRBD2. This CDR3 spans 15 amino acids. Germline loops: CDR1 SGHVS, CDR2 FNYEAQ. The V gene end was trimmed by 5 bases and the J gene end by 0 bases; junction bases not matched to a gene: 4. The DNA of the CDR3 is TGTGCCAGCAGCCCGGGGACTAGCGTCTCCTACGAGCAGTACTTC. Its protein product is CASSPGTSVSYEQYF.

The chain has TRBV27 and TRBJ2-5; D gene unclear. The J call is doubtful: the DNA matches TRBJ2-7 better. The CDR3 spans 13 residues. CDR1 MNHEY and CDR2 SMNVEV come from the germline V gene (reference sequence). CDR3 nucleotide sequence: TGTGCCAGCAGTTTAGGATATTCCTACGAGCAGTACTTC. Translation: CASSLGYSYEQYF.

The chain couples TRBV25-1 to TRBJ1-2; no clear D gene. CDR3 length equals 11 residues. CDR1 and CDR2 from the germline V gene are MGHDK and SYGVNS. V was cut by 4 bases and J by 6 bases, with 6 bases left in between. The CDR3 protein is CASSAQDGYTF. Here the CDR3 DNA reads TGTGCCAGCAGTGCGCAGGATGGCTACACCTTC.

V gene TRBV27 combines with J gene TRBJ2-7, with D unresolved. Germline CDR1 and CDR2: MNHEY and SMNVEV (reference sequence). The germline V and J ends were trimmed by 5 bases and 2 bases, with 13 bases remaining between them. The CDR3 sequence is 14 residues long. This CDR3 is CASSQAAGPYEQYF. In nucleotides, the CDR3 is TGTGCCAGCAGTCAAGCCGCCGGACCCTACGAGCAGTACTTC.

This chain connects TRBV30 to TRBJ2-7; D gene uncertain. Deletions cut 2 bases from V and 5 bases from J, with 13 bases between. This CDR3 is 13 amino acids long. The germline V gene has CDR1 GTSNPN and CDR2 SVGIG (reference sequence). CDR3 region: CAWSFAGLDEQYF. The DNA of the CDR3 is TGTGCCTGGAGTTTTGCCGGGTTGGACGAGCAGTACTTC. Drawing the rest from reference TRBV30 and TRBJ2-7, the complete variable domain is SQTIHQWPATLVQPVGSPLSLECTVEGTSNPNLYWYRQAAGRGLQLLFYSVGIGQISSEVPQNLSASRPQDRQFILSSKKLLLSDSGFYLCAWSFAGLDEQYFGPGTRLTVT.

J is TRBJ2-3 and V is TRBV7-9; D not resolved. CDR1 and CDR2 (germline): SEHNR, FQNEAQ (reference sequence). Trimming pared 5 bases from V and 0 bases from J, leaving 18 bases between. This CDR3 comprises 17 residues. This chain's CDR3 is CASSGRAGLGSTDTQYF. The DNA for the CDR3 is TGTGCCAGCAGCGGCCGAGCTGGGCTCGGGAGCACAGATACGCAGTATTTT.